This T cell receptor beta chain appears in the sequencing data of a study of cytomegalovirus exposure and HLA in healthy donors. Study information: Among approximately 400 genotyped donors, 80% to 90% fell in the Caucasian-associated ancestry cluster.

The primer mix had 60 Vbeta and 13 Jbeta primers. The protocol was immunoSEQ multiplex PCR, while the TCRdb copy is restricted to in-frame clones and leaves out a portion. The profile shows 200,000 to 250,000 clones, roughly 84% of them singletons. The germline gives CDR1 SGHNT, CDR2 YYREEE (reference sequence). V was pared by 3 bases and J by 7 bases, with 16 bases between. The CDR3 extends over 14 amino acids. The study, taken as a whole, reports: It was taken for granted in presence/absence analyses that sequencing depth across donors was roughly uniform. Later genetic work tied a missense DCLRE1C variant to beta-chain V and J trimming.

As concerns this clone: The antigen is unknown.

The genes are TRBV5-4 and TRBJ2-5, with D perhaps TRBD2 (7 bases). The sequenced sample was PBMCs. The clonotype comes from a girl aged 5-17 years in good health and CMV-seronegative. DNA for the CDR3: TGTGCCAGCAGCTCACCTGGGGGCGGGGGGACCCAGTACTTC. As protein: CASSSPGGGGTQYF.